The rows below give T cell receptor beta chains drawn from one sample of a study of CD8 T cells in Susac syndrome. MiXCR, run by TCRdb on the immunoSEQ multiplex PCR reads, gives a single entry per CDR3 protein. Among about 440,000 distinct CDR3 sequences listed, around 85% were seen once. What was sequenced was CD8+ T cells from PBMCs. The receptor source for this set is a human donor with multiple sclerosis. Each CDR3 is given with its conserved first and last residue. D genes are given only for firm matches. Some rows have no size entry. The others give once, few or many, or a class for an expanded clone.

CDR3nt: TGTGCCAGCAGTTTAGCGACGTTCACAGATACGCAGTATTTT; CDR3aa: CASSLATFTDTQYF; j_gene: TRBJ2-3; abundance: -; d_gene: -; v_gene: TRBV27
CDR3nt: TGCAGCGTTGAGGGTGGTGAGCAGTTCTTC; CDR3aa: CSVEGGEQFF; j_gene: TRBJ2-1; abundance: -; d_gene: -; v_gene: TRBV29-1
CDR3nt: TGCGCCAGCAGTCTACGGGACAGAGGATCCCTGGGCACTGAAGCTTTCTTT; CDR3aa: CASSLRDRGSLGTEAFF; j_gene: TRBJ1-1; abundance: -; d_gene: TRBD1; v_gene: TRBV23-1
CDR3nt: TGTGCCAGCAGCTTAGCTCTTGGACTAGGGGGCGATGAGCAGTTCTTC; CDR3aa: CASSLALGLGGDEQFF; j_gene: TRBJ2-1; abundance: -; d_gene: -; v_gene: TRBV7-6
CDR3nt: TGTGCCAGCAGCTTAGGGGCCCCCTATGGCTACACCTTC; CDR3aa: CASSLGAPYGYTF; j_gene: TRBJ1-2; abundance: -; d_gene: -; v_gene: TRBV11-2
CDR3nt: TGTGCCAGCAGACCCGACAGGGACACCGGGGAGCTGTTTTTT; CDR3aa: CASRPDRDTGELFF; j_gene: TRBJ2-2; abundance: -; d_gene: TRBD1; v_gene: TRBV6-5
CDR3nt: TGTGCCAGCAGTTGGACAGGGGGATCAAACACCGGGGAGCTGTTTTTT; CDR3aa: CASSWTGGSNTGELFF; j_gene: TRBJ2-2; abundance: -; d_gene: TRBD1; v_gene: TRBV2
CDR3nt: TGCGCCAGCAGCCAAGATGAGGGGGGGGGTTCACCCCTCCACTTT; CDR3aa: CASSQDEGGGSPLHF; j_gene: TRBJ1-6; abundance: -; d_gene: -; v_gene: TRBV4-1
CDR3nt: TGTGCCTGGAGTGTATTAATTGAAGCTTTCTTT; CDR3aa: CAWSVLIEAFF; j_gene: TRBJ1-1; abundance: -; d_gene: -; v_gene: TRBV30
CDR3nt: TGTGCCAGCAGCCACATGGGGGGTTTGGAGACCCAGTACTTC; CDR3aa: CASSHMGGLETQYF; j_gene: TRBJ2-5; abundance: -; d_gene: -; v_gene: TRBV9
CDR3nt: TGTGCCAGCAGTTCTAACACCGGGGAGCTGTTTTTT; CDR3aa: CASSSNTGELFF; j_gene: TRBJ2-2; abundance: many; d_gene: -; v_gene: TRBV27
CDR3nt: TGTGCCAGCAGCACAACGAGGGACAGGGGTTTGGTGGGGGCCAACGTCCTGACTTTC; CDR3aa: CASSTTRDRGLVGANVLTF; j_gene: TRBJ2-6; abundance: -; d_gene: TRBD1; v_gene: TRBV7-9
CDR3nt: TGCGCCAGCAGCCAAGATAGGAGCAGCTACGAGCAGTACTTC; CDR3aa: CASSQDRSSYEQYF; j_gene: TRBJ2-7; abundance: -; d_gene: -; v_gene: TRBV4-1
CDR3nt: TGTGCCAGAACGACAAAGGATTGGGGCTACACCTTC; CDR3aa: CARTTKDWGYTF; j_gene: TRBJ1-2; abundance: -; d_gene: -; v_gene: TRBV2
CDR3nt: TGTGCCAGCACCCCCTCCGGGACAGGGGGTGGCTACACCTTC; CDR3aa: CASTPSGTGGGYTF; j_gene: TRBJ1-2; abundance: -; d_gene: TRBD1; v_gene: TRBV6-5
CDR3nt: TGTGCCAGCAGCTTCGGGACAGGGGGATACAATGAGCAGTTCTTC; CDR3aa: CASSFGTGGYNEQFF; j_gene: TRBJ2-1; abundance: few; d_gene: TRBD1; v_gene: TRBV7-2
CDR3nt: TGTGCCAGCAGCCCGAATACAGCGCCCCACAATGAGCAGTTCTTC; CDR3aa: CASSPNTAPHNEQFF; j_gene: TRBJ2-1; abundance: -; d_gene: -; v_gene: TRBV7-9
CDR3nt: TGTGCCAGCAGTTCACCCGGGACCCTGGGGTCGGAGACCCAGTACTTC; CDR3aa: CASSSPGTLGSETQYF; j_gene: TRBJ2-5; abundance: -; d_gene: -; v_gene: TRBV6-5
CDR3nt: TGTGCCAGCGGGCTAAGGACAGGGAGCAATCAGCCCCAGCATTTT; CDR3aa: CASGLRTGSNQPQHF; j_gene: TRBJ1-5; abundance: -; d_gene: TRBD1; v_gene: TRBV6-1
CDR3nt: TGTGCCAGCATAGCGGGAGGCTACAATGAGCAGTTCTTC; CDR3aa: CASIAGGYNEQFF; j_gene: TRBJ2-1; abundance: few; d_gene: TRBD2; v_gene: TRBV6-1
CDR3nt: TGTGCCAGCAGTGGGGCCGGGACAGGGAGCTATAGCAATCAGCCCCAGCATTTT; CDR3aa: CASSGAGTGSYSNQPQHF; j_gene: TRBJ1-5; abundance: -; d_gene: TRBD1; v_gene: TRBV2
CDR3nt: TGTGCCAGCAGCCGCCGGGACAGGGGTTACAATGAGCAGTTCTTC; CDR3aa: CASSRRDRGYNEQFF; j_gene: TRBJ2-1; abundance: -; d_gene: TRBD1; v_gene: TRBV5-4
CDR3nt: TGTGCCTGGAGCCCCCGGGGAACAGGCACTGAAGCTTTCTTT; CDR3aa: CAWSPRGTGTEAFF; j_gene: TRBJ1-1; abundance: -; d_gene: -; v_gene: TRBV30
CDR3nt: TGCAGCGCGTACCAGGGTGGATTTGAAGGCTACACCTTC; CDR3aa: CSAYQGGFEGYTF; j_gene: TRBJ1-2; abundance: -; d_gene: -; v_gene: TRBV29-1
CDR3nt: TGTGCCAGCAGTGGACAGGTCTATCAGCCCCAGCATTTT; CDR3aa: CASSGQVYQPQHF; j_gene: TRBJ1-5; abundance: -; d_gene: TRBD1; v_gene: TRBV12-3/TRBV12-4
CDR3nt: TGCGCCAGCAGCCCCTTCGGACGGAAATACGAGCAGTACTTC; CDR3aa: CASSPFGRKYEQYF; j_gene: TRBJ2-7; abundance: -; d_gene: -; v_gene: TRBV4-1
CDR3nt: TGTGCCAGCAGCGTGGGACAGGGGGCGCCGAACACCGGGGAGCTGTTTTTT; CDR3aa: CASSVGQGAPNTGELFF; j_gene: TRBJ2-2; abundance: once; d_gene: TRBD1; v_gene: TRBV9
CDR3nt: TGTGCCAGCCAGGTAGGCGTCGGTGGCACAGATACGCAGTATTTT; CDR3aa: CASQVGVGGTDTQYF; j_gene: TRBJ2-3; abundance: -; d_gene: -; v_gene: TRBV27
CDR3nt: TGTGCCATCAGTGAGTCTGGACAGCTCCAAGAGACCCAGTACTTC; CDR3aa: CAISESGQLQETQYF; j_gene: TRBJ2-5; abundance: -; d_gene: -; v_gene: TRBV10-3
CDR3nt: TGTGCCACCAGTGATACGAGGACATCCCCTATCTTC; CDR3aa: CATSDTRTSPIF; j_gene: TRBJ2-1; abundance: -; d_gene: -; v_gene: TRBV24-1
CDR3nt: TGCGCCAGCAGCCAAGGACGGGGGATGAACACTGAAGCTTTCTTT; CDR3aa: CASSQGRGMNTEAFF; j_gene: TRBJ1-1; abundance: once; d_gene: -; v_gene: TRBV4-1
CDR3nt: TGTGCCAGCAGTCCTTCAGGGATAGGCAATCAGCCCCAGCATTTT; CDR3aa: CASSPSGIGNQPQHF; j_gene: TRBJ1-5; abundance: -; d_gene: -; v_gene: TRBV27
CDR3nt: TGTGCCAGCAGCGCCACAGGGGGCTACACCGGGGAGCTGTTTTTT; CDR3aa: CASSATGGYTGELFF; j_gene: TRBJ2-2; abundance: -; d_gene: TRBD1; v_gene: TRBV2
CDR3nt: TGCGCCAGCAGCCAAGGGTTCTCGCAGGCGAATGAAAAACTGTTTTTT; CDR3aa: CASSQGFSQANEKLFF; j_gene: TRBJ1-4; abundance: -; d_gene: -; v_gene: TRBV4-1
CDR3nt: TGCGCCAGCAGCTTGGGCCTAGCGGGAGGGCCTTCACCCTACGAGCAGTACTTC; CDR3aa: CASSLGLAGGPSPYEQYF; j_gene: TRBJ2-7; abundance: -; d_gene: TRBD2; v_gene: TRBV5-1
CDR3nt: TGTGCCAGCAGGGCATGGACAGCACAGCCCCAGCATTTT; CDR3aa: CASRAWTAQPQHF; j_gene: TRBJ1-5; abundance: -; d_gene: -; v_gene: TRBV6-5
CDR3nt: TGTGCCAGCAGCTTATGGAATGCGAACACTGAAGCTTTCTTT; CDR3aa: CASSLWNANTEAFF; j_gene: TRBJ1-1; abundance: -; d_gene: -; v_gene: TRBV7-9
CDR3nt: TGTGCCATCAGTGACCCCGGCCACAGATCCTACGAGCAGTACTTC; CDR3aa: CAISDPGHRSYEQYF; j_gene: TRBJ2-7; abundance: -; d_gene: -; v_gene: TRBV10-3
CDR3nt: TGCGCCAGCAGCCAGCCCCAAGAGACCCAGTACTTC; CDR3aa: CASSQPQETQYF; j_gene: TRBJ2-5; abundance: -; d_gene: -; v_gene: TRBV4-1
CDR3nt: TGTGCCAGCAGAGCTAATATGACGCCGGGACACCGATTCTTGACTTCACCCCTCCACTTT; CDR3aa: CASRANMTPGHRFLTSPLHF; j_gene: TRBJ1-6; abundance: -; d_gene: -; v_gene: TRBV11-2
CDR3nt: TGCAGTGCTAGGGACCTTATGAACACTGAAGCTTTCTTT; CDR3aa: CSARDLMNTEAFF; j_gene: TRBJ1-1; abundance: -; d_gene: -; v_gene: TRBV20-1
CDR3nt: TGCGCCAGCAGCCGAACATTGGCACCTGACTCTAGCACAGATACGCAGTATTTT; CDR3aa: CASSRTLAPDSSTDTQYF; j_gene: TRBJ2-3; abundance: few; d_gene: -; v_gene: TRBV4-1
CDR3nt: TGTGCCAGCAGTGAATCCAGGCGGGGGCCCTCCTACGAGCAGTACTTC; CDR3aa: CASSESRRGPSYEQYF; j_gene: TRBJ2-7; abundance: -; d_gene: -; v_gene: TRBV2
CDR3nt: TGTGCCAGCAACCCGGACCTACTTATCGACCTCCTATATGGCTACACCTTC; CDR3aa: CASNPDLLIDLLYGYTF; j_gene: TRBJ1-2; abundance: -; d_gene: -; v_gene: TRBV6-1
CDR3nt: TGTGCCAGCAGTTTAGCGGGGGGGTCGGATAGGAACATTCAGTACTTC; CDR3aa: CASSLAGGSDRNIQYF; j_gene: TRBJ2-4; abundance: -; d_gene: TRBD2; v_gene: TRBV2
CDR3nt: TGTGCCAGCAGTGATTGGTCGGAGGCAGGGGGCGAGGGCAATGAGCAGTTCTTC; CDR3aa: CASSDWSEAGGEGNEQFF; j_gene: TRBJ2-1; abundance: -; d_gene: TRBD1; v_gene: TRBV25-1
CDR3nt: TGCAGTGCTAGAGTTGTCGGGGCGGAAGGATCGATTAACTATGGCTACACCTTC; CDR3aa: CSARVVGAEGSINYGYTF; j_gene: TRBJ1-2; abundance: once; d_gene: -; v_gene: TRBV20-1
CDR3nt: TGCGCCAGCAGCTTGTACGGGGGACTAGCGGGAGCTAGCTACAATGAGCAGTTCTTC; CDR3aa: CASSLYGGLAGASYNEQFF; j_gene: TRBJ2-1; abundance: -; d_gene: TRBD2; v_gene: TRBV5-1
CDR3nt: TGTGCCAGCAGTTTATGGACAGAGCAAGAGACCCAGTACTTC; CDR3aa: CASSLWTEQETQYF; j_gene: TRBJ2-5; abundance: once; d_gene: -; v_gene: TRBV28